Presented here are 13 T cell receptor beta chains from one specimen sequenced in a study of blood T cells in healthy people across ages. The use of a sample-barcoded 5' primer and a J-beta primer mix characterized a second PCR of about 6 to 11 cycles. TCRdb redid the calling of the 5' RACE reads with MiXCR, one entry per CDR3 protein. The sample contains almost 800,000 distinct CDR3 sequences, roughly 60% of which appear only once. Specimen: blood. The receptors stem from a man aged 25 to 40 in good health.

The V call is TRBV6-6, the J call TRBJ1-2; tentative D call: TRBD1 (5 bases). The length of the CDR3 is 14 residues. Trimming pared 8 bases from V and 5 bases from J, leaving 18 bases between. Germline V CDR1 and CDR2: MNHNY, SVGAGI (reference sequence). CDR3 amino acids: CASFDARGGYGYTF. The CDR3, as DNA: TGTGCCAGCTTCGATGCACGCGGGGGTTATGGCTACACCTTC.

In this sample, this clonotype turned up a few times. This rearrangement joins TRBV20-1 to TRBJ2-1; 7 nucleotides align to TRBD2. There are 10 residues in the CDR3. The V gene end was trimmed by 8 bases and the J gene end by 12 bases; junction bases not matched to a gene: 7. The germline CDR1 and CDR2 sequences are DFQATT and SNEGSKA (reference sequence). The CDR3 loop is CSPGGEGQFF. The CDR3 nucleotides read TGCAGTCCTGGCGGGGAGGGGCAGTTCTTC.

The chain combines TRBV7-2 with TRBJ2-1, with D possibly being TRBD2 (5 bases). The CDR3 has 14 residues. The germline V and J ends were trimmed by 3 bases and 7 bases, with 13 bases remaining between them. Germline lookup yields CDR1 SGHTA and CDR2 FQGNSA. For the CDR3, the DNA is TGTGCCAGCAGCTTTAACAAGCGGTCTAATGAGCAGTTCTTC. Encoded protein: CASSFNKRSNEQFF. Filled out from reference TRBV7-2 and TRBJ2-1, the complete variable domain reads GAGVSQSPSNKVTEKGKDVELRCDPISGHTALYWYRQSLGQGLEFLIYFQGNSAPDKSGLPSDRFSAERTGGSVSTLTIQRTQQEDSAVYLCASSFNKRSNEQFFGPGTRLTVL.

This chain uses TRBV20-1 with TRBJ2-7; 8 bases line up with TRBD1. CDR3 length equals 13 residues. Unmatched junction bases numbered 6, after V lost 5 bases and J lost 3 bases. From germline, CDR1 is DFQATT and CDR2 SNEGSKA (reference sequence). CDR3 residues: CSALRDRLYEQYF. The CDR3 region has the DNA TGCAGTGCTCTCCGGGACAGGCTCTACGAGCAGTACTTC.

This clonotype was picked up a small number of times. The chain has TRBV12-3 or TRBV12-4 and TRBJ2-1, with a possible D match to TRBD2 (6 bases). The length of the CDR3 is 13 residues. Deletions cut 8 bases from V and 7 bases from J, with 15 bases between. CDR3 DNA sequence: TGTGCCAGCCGGCCGGGGGACCGAAATGAGCAGTTCTTC. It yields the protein CASRPGDRNEQFF.

CDR3 loop: CASTTGGWVSDTQYF. As DNA, the CDR3 is TGTGCCAGCACGACAGGGGGCTGGGTATCAGATACGCAGTATTTT. J is TRBJ2-3 and V is TRBV12-3 or TRBV12-4; 10 nucleotides line up with TRBD1. Trimming at V came to 7 bases and at J to 4 bases, leaving 8 bases not matched to a gene. This CDR3 is built from 15 residues.

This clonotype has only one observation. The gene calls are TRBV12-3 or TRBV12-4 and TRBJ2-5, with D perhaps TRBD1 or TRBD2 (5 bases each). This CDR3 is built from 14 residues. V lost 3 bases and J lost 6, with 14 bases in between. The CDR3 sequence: CASSFEGPPQTQYF. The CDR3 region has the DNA TGTGCCAGCAGTTTTGAGGGACCCCCACAGACCCAGTACTTC.

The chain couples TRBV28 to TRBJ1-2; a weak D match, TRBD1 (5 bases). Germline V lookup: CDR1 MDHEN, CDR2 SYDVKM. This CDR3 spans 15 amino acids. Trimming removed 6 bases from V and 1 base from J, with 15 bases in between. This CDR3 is CASSSSGTSNYGYTF. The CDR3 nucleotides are TGTGCCAGCAGCTCTTCAGGGACCAGTAACTATGGCTACACCTTC.

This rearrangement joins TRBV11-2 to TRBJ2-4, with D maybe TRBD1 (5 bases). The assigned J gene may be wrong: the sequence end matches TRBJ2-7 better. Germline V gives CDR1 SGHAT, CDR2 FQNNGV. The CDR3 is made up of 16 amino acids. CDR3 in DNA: TGTGCCAGCAGCTTAGACGGCAGGGCTGATGGATACGAGCAGTACTTC. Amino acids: CASSLDGRADGYEQYF.

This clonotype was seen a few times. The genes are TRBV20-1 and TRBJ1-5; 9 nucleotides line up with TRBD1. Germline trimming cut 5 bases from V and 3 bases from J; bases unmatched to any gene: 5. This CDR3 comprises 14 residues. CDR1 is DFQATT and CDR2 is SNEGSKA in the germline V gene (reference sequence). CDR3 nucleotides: TGCAGTGCTGCACAGGGGGCGGACAATCAGCCCCAGCATTTT. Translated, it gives CSAAQGADNQPQHF.

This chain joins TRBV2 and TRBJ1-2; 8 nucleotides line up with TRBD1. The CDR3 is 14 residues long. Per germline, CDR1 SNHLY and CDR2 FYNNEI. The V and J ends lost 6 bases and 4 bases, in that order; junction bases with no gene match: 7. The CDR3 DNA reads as TGTGCCAGCAGGGCCTGGGACAGGCCCTATGGCTACACCTTC. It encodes CASRAWDRPYGYTF.

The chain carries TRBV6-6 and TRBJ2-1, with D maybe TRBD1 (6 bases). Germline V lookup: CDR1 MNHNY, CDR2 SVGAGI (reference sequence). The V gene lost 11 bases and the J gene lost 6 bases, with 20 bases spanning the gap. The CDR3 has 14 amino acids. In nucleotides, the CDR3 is TGTGCCGCTTCAGGGGCGATCTTCCCCAATGAGCAGTTCTTC. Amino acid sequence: CAASGAIFPNEQFF.

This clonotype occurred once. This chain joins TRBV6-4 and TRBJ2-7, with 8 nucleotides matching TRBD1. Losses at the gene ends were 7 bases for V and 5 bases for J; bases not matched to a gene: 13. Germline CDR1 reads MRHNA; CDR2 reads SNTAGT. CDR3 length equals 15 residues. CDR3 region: CASTDLMDRADEQYF. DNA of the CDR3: TGTGCCAGCACCGACCTCATGGACAGGGCGGACGAGCAGTACTTC.